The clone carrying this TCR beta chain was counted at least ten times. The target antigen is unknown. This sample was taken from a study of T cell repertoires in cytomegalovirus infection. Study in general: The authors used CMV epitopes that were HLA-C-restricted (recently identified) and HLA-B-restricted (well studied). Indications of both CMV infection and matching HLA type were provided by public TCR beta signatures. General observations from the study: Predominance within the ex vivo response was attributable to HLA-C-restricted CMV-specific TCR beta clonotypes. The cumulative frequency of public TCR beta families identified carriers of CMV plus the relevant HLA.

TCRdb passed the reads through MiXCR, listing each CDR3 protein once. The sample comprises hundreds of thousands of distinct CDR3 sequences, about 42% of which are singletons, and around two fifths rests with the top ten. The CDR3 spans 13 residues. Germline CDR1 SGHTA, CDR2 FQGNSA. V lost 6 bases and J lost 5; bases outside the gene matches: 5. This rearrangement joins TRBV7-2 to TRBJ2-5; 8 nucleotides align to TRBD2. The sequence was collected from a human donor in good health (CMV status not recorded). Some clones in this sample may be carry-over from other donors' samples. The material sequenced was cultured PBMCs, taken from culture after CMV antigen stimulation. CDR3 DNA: TGTGCCAGCAGTCGGGGGGGGGGGGAGACCCAGTACTTC. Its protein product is CASSRGGGETQYF.